This T cell receptor beta chain was sequenced during a study of blood T cell repertoires in COVID-19 (dated by TCRdb to about 2020). About the investigation overall: Samples from collaborators originated in the United States, Italy and Spain and spanned both the acute and convalescent phases of COVID-19. The prospective study material was composed of cDNA or gDNA derived from T cells, B-cell-depleted T cells, or PBMCs. Deeply sampled blood TCRbeta repertoires from subjects exposed to, actively infected with, or recovered from COVID-19 were included in the dataset. The repertoires were made available in a free public database intended to serve as a resource for research on the immune response to SARS-CoV-2. Samples were obtained from the ongoing ImmuneRACE study (first 160 participants) and from approximately 1,200 subjects provided by 6 global collaborators. The sample metadata nearly always contained a de-identified subject ID, COVID-19 status, age in years and sex. Where available, HLA class I and class II types were taken from metadata supplied by the sample provider and were not determined by assay-based typing. General study outcomes and caveats: How much clinical and demographic metadata was included differed by source and by participant, and the metadata was provided uncurated.

V and J are truncated by 3 bases and 0 bases respectively, leaving an intervening sequence of 18 bases. The CDR3 starts with the cysteine, ends with the phenylalanine, and has 19 residues. Only the CDR3 region is kept as DNA, spanning 57 bases read in frame from base 1. CDR1 LNHDA and CDR2 SQIVND are derived from the germline V gene (reference sequence). The immunoSEQ Assay, a bias-controlled multiplex PCR, was used to amplify TCRbeta CDR3 regions from genomic DNA. The authors' analysis ran thus. Nucleated cell counts per sample were estimated from amplification of reference gene primers within the assay. Sequence reads were collapsed and filtered to measure the absolute abundance of every unique TCRbeta CDR3 rearrangement. For each sample, productive Simpson clonality was calculated by taking the square root of Simpson's diversity index across productive rearrangements. This immuneACCESS table, as held by TCRdb, lists in-frame sequences with V and J called but not all clones. Of the missing ones, under half trace to an unresolved V gene in checked studies; the others have no known cause. That table supplies the V and J calls and clone size; D and trimming were determined from the DNA. The table for this sample lists a few hundred thousand clones; roughly 77% of them were counted only once. The top ten clones comprise 1.1% of the sample.

Each collaborating institution followed its own protocols to collect whole blood in K2EDTA tubes. For TCRbeta analysis, collaborators shipped samples in one of three forms: frozen whole blood, isolated PBMCs, or DNA extracted from either of those sample types. Comments on this clone: The antigen it binds to is not known. No much larger clonotype is one base removed from it; base qualities were not supplied.

This TCR came from a human donor with acute or convalescent COVID-19. The donor label of this sample is uncertain. The rearranged chain carries TRBV19 and TRBJ2-6; TRBD1 is perhaps the D gene, given 5 matching bases. Source material: peripheral blood. In nucleotide form, the sequence is TGTGCCAGTAGTATTTCTAGTCAGGGTCTTAGCTCTGGGGCCAACGTCCTGACTTTC. This is translated as CASSISSQGLSSGANVLTF.